These 25 T cell receptor beta chains were all obtained from the same sample, sequenced in a study of OX40 agonist ivuxolimab in advanced cancers. TCRdb's table, derived via immunoSEQ multiplex PCR, lists solely in-frame clones and lacks some. The repertoire holds fewer than 100,000 clones, approximately 88% seen once, with 0.5% in the top ten. Sample: CD4+ or CD8+ T cells sorted from blood, taken in a trial of the OX40 agonist ivuxolimab. These receptors were collected from an adult with an advanced solid tumor such as melanoma, head and neck, liver or kidney cancer.

The V and J genes are TRBV7-2 and TRBJ1-3; D possibly corresponds to TRBD1 (5 bases). Trimming shortened V by 5 bases and J by 4 bases, and 9 bases separated the two germline ends. The CDR3 extends over 13 amino acids. In germline, CDR1 is SGHTA, CDR2 FQGNSA. CDR3 coding DNA: TGTGCCAGCAGCCTCCGACAGGGAAACACCATATATTTT. Translated, it gives CASSLRQGNTIYF.

The V and J genes are TRBV11-2 and TRBJ2-7; tentatively, D is TRBD2 (6 bases). The CDR3 extends over 14 amino acids. The V end lost 6 bases, the J end lost 6 bases, and 18 bases lay between the germline ends. Germline CDR1 reads SGHAT; CDR2 reads FQNNGV. The CDR3: CASSNYLGGGEQYF. The CDR3 region has the DNA TGTGCCAGCAGTAATTACCTGGGGGGAGGCGAGCAGTACTTC.

V usage is TRBV5-1 and J usage is TRBJ2-7, with D possibly matching TRBD1 (6 bases). CDR1 is SGHRS, CDR2 YFSETQ, per germline. V shed 1 base and J shed 1 base, with 12 bases lying between them. This CDR3 has 15 amino acids. The CDR3, as DNA: TGCGCCAGCAGCTTGAGTAACAGGGCGTCCTACGAGCAGTACTTC. It specifies CASSLSNRASYEQYF.

This CDR3 reads CASSFDRPRKGYTF. The CDR3 DNA is TGTGCCAGCAGCTTCGACAGACCTCGGAAGGGCTACACCTTC. The V gene is TRBV7-2, the J gene TRBJ1-2; D is possibly TRBD1 (5 bases). The germline CDR1 and CDR2 sequences are SGHTA and FQGNSA. Trimming removed 3 bases from V and 8 bases from J, with 16 bases in between. The CDR3 is 14 residues long.

V usage is TRBV7-2 and J usage is TRBJ1-2; D is unresolved. From germline, CDR1 is SGHTA and CDR2 FQGNSA. The CDR3 is 12 residues long. Trimming shortened V by 1 base and J by 8 bases, and 8 bases separated the two germline ends. CDR3 bases: TGTGCCAGCAGCTTAGGGGCTGGGGGCTACACCTTC. Its translation is CASSLGAGGYTF.

The CDR3 here is CASSFAGTGANEQFF. In DNA form, the CDR3 reads TGCGCCAGCAGCTTCGCCGGGACAGGGGCTAATGAGCAGTTCTTC. This chain joins TRBV4-1 and TRBJ2-1; 10 bases fit TRBD1. CDR1 MGHRA and CDR2 YSYEKL come from the germline V gene. The CDR3 is 15 residues long. Unmatched junction bases numbered 8, after V lost 5 bases and J lost 7 bases.

The J gene is TRBJ2-7, the V gene TRBV7-2, with 7 bases that match TRBD2. V dropped 3 bases and J dropped 3; count of bases not matched to a gene: 8. Looked up from germline, CDR1 is SGHTA and CDR2 is FQGNSA. The CDR3 is 15 amino acids. This CDR3 is CASSFLAGTNYEQYF. The CDR3 DNA sequence: TGTGCCAGCAGCTTCCTTGCCGGGACTAACTACGAGCAGTACTTC.

The chain has TRBV19 and TRBJ1-5; perhaps TRBD1 as D (5 bases). Germline V lookup: CDR1 LNHDA, CDR2 SQIVND (reference sequence). The CDR3 totals 16 residues. The V end lost 8 bases, the J end lost 10 bases, and 27 bases lay between the germline ends. CDR3 coding DNA: TGTGCCAGTGGAACAGGAGCAAGGGGATCGGACTTCCCCCAGCATTTT. Translated, it gives CASGTGARGSDFPQHF.

The rearrangement joins TRBV6-1 to TRBJ1-5, with TRBD1 as a possible D gene (5 bases). V gave up 7 bases and J gave up 0 bases, with 13 bases separating them. The CDR3 covers 15 residues. Germline values: CDR1 MNHNS, CDR2 SASEGT. CDR3 sequence: CASTNGGYSNQPQHF. The CDR3 DNA follows: TGTGCCAGCACCAACGGGGGTTATAGCAATCAGCCCCAGCATTTT.

This chain links TRBV5-4 with TRBJ1-2, with 10 bases fitting TRBD1. Germline V gene sequence: CDR1 SGHNT, CDR2 YYREEE (reference sequence). V shed 4 bases and J 6 bases; nucleotides not matched to a gene: 6. This CDR3 is built from 14 residues. The CDR3 DNA sequence: TGTGCCAGCAGCCAGGGACAGGGGTCGGATGGCTACACCTTC. As protein: CASSQGQGSDGYTF.

The CDR3 reads CASSQNLIAETQYF. The DNA of the CDR3 is TGCGCCAGCAGCCAAAACCTGATAGCCGAGACCCAGTACTTC. The chain links TRBV4-3 to TRBJ2-5; D remains ambiguous. Trimming removed 2 bases from V and 5 bases from J, with 12 bases in between. The CDR3 length is 14 residues. Germline V gene sequence: CDR1 LGHNA, CDR2 YSLEER.

J is TRBJ2-1 and V is TRBV7-3; 7 nucleotides match TRBD1. With 5 bases clipped from V and 7 bases from J, the junction kept 11 bases outside the gene matches. The CDR3 consists of 15 residues. The germline V gene has CDR1 SGHTA and CDR2 FQGTGA. The CDR3 sequence is CASSITGAGRNEQFF. CDR3 DNA: TGTGCCAGCAGCATCACAGGGGCTGGACGGAATGAGCAGTTCTTC.

As to this clone: A junction boundary mismatches the germline segment, possibly from a read error. This rearrangement joins TRBV7-7 to TRBJ2-5; the match to TRBD2 covers 8 bases. Germline CDR1 is SSHAT and CDR2 is FNYEAQ (reference sequence). This CDR3 has 15 residues. The CDR3 nucleotides read TGTGCTAGCAGCTCCGGGGGGGCGACACAAGAGACCCAGTACTTC. Protein sequence: CASSSGGATQETQYF.

The chain employs TRBV7-8 and TRBJ2-5; 9 bases are shared with TRBD1. The J call may be in error: the DNA end matches TRBJ2-7 better. The CDR3 is 14 amino acids. Germline loops: CDR1 SGHVS, CDR2 FQNEAQ. CDR3 region: CASRAGTGNYEQYF. Here the CDR3 DNA reads TGTGCCAGCAGGGCCGGGACAGGGAACTACGAGCAGTACTTC.

This clone came up a few times. The genes are TRBV2 and TRBJ2-2; the match to TRBD1 covers 10 bases. The CDR3 runs 16 residues. V shed 5 bases and J 4 bases; nucleotides not matched to a gene: 7. From germline, CDR1 is SNHLY and CDR2 FYNNEI. The CDR3 reads CASSTGTGEFTGELFF. The CDR3 nucleotides are TGTGCCAGCAGTACCGGGACAGGGGAATTCACCGGGGAGCTGTTTTTT.

The V gene is TRBV27, the J gene TRBJ2-6; weak D call: TRBD2 (7 bases). The CDR3 length is 17 residues. The germline CDR1 and CDR2 sequences are MNHEY and SMNVEV (reference sequence). Trimming pared 4 bases from V and 2 bases from J, leaving 15 bases between. The CDR3 here is CASSYWGGPAGANVLTF. Written as DNA, the CDR3 is TGTGCCAGCAGTTATTGGGGGGGGCCGGCTGGGGCCAACGTCCTGACTTTC.

V is TRBV9 and J is TRBJ2-1; 9 bases fit TRBD2. The J segment lost 10 bases and the V segment lost 3 bases, leaving 14 bases of the junction unmatched. The germline V gene has CDR1 SGDLS and CDR2 YYNGEE. CDR3 length equals 16 residues. DNA of the CDR3: TGTGCCAGCAGCGGTAGCGGGGGCCTGATTTCGGGGGAGCAGTTCTTC. Translating gives CASSGSGGLISGEQFF.

The genes are TRBV6-6 and TRBJ1-1, with D possibly being TRBD1 (5 bases). The length of the CDR3 is 14 residues. V was clipped by 5 bases and J by 4 bases, with 14 bases between them. Germline V gene data show CDR1 as MNHNY and CDR2 as SVGAGI (reference sequence). The CDR3 DNA reads as TGTGCCAGCAGTACCACTTCGCAGGGCACTGAAGCTTTCTTT. Translating gives CASSTTSQGTEAFF.

The chain employs TRBV6-5 and TRBJ1-1; perhaps TRBD1 as D (6 bases). Germline CDR1 reads MNHEY; CDR2 reads SVGAGI. The V and J ends lost 6 bases and 6 bases respectively, with 14 bases between them. The CDR3 is made up of 13 amino acids. The CDR3 sequence: CASSKTGYAEAFF. DNA for the CDR3: TGTGCCAGCAGCAAAACAGGGTATGCTGAAGCTTTCTTT.

The chain recombines TRBV14 with TRBJ2-4; D is unclear. Trimming shortened V by 1 base and J by 9 bases, and 4 bases separated the two germline ends. Germline-derived CDR1 and CDR2 are SGHDN and FVKESK. CDR3 length: 11 amino acids. The chain's CDR3 is CASSQGSIQYF. The CDR3 region has the DNA TGTGCCAGCAGCCAAGGGAGCATTCAGTACTTC.

This chain links TRBV5-5 with TRBJ2-3; tentatively, D is TRBD2 (5 bases). The germline V and J ends were trimmed by 6 bases and 0 bases, with 20 bases remaining between them. This CDR3 region has 17 residues. The V gene's germline CDR1 is SGHKS and CDR2 YYEKEE (reference sequence). The CDR3 region is CASIPRGYGESTDTQYF. The CDR3 region has the DNA TGTGCCAGCATCCCCCGCGGGTACGGGGAAAGCACAGATACGCAGTATTTT.

The rearrangement links TRBV11-3 to TRBJ2-1, with TRBD2 as a possible D gene (6 bases). This CDR3 has 12 residues. Germline loops: CDR1 SGHNT, CDR2 YENEEA. Trimming stripped 5 bases from V and 15 bases from J, with 17 bases between. CDR3 nucleotides: TGTGCCAGCAGCGCCGGGACTTCGACTCTGTTCTTC. Protein product: CASSAGTSTLFF. The variable domain in full, completed from reference TRBV11-3 and TRBJ2-1, reads EAGVVQSPRYKIIEKKQPVAFWCNPISGHNTLYWYLQNLGQGPELLIRYENEEAVDDSQLPKDRFSAERLKGVDSTLKIQPAELGDSAVYLCASSAGTSTLFFGPGTRLTVL.

Concerning this clone itself: Other DNA sequences in this sample translate to the same CDR3. This chain joins TRBV5-1 and TRBJ2-2; D unclear. Trimming shortened V by 0 bases and J by 5 bases, and 5 bases separated the two germline ends. Germline values: CDR1 SGHRS, CDR2 YFSETQ. The CDR3 runs 13 residues. This CDR3 reads CASSLANTGELFF. Written as DNA, the CDR3 is TGCGCCAGCAGCTTGGCCAATACCGGGGAGCTGTTTTTT.

CDR3 residues: CASSFGGENYNEQFF. The CDR3 DNA is TGCGCCAGCAGCTTCGGAGGGGAAAACTACAATGAGCAGTTCTTC. The gene calls are TRBV5-1 and TRBJ2-1; D perhaps matches TRBD2 (6 bases). The germline V and J ends were trimmed by 2 bases and 3 bases, with 12 bases remaining between them. The CDR3 extends over 15 amino acids. Germline CDR1 SGHRS, CDR2 YFSETQ.

The rearrangement uses TRBV10-2 and TRBJ1-3, with D uncertain. CDR3 size: 15 residues. Germline-derived CDR1 and CDR2 are WSHSY and SAAADI. Trimming stripped 6 bases from V and 0 bases from J, with 12 bases between. CDR3 region: CASSPNFNSGNTIYF. The CDR3 coding sequence is TGCGCCAGCAGCCCCAACTTCAACTCTGGAAACACCATATATTTT.